Detailed here is one T cell receptor (beta chain). Trimming left V 7 bases short and J 3 bases short, with 11 bases between. The germline CDR1 and CDR2 sequences are KGHDR and SFDVKD. The CDR3 runs 13 residues. Here immunoSEQ multiplex PCR was the method, and the copy in TCRdb shows in-frame clones only, minus some. In the table there are approximately 270,000 clones, about four fifths of which are singletons. The sample belongs to a study of blood T cell repertoires in COVID-19. Turning to the study itself: The analysed material was cDNA or gDNA that came from T cells, B-cell-depleted T cells, or PBMCs.

The sample was peripheral blood. This sequence originates from a man aged 80 or over with acute or convalescent COVID-19. The rearrangement links TRBV24-1 to TRBJ1-1, with a tentative D call TRBD1 (5 bases). This CDR3 reads CATSSGGDTEAFF. The CDR3 nucleotides are TGTGCCACCAGCAGTGGGGGGGACACTGAAGCTTTCTTT.